Sequencing of this TCR beta chain was carried out in a study of blood T cell repertoires in COVID-19. In the study overall: The United States, Italy and Spain supplied acute and convalescent COVID-19 samples. Sample material is recorded as cDNA or gDNA derived from T cells, B-cell-depleted T cells, or PBMCs.

This clone occurred once. The CDR3 covers 13 residues. Germline V gives CDR1 SQVTM, CDR2 ANQGSEA. After removal of 6 bases from V and 1 base from J, the junction contained 4 bases not matched to a gene. As originally analysed: Amplifying reference gene primers gave estimates of nucleated cell counts. The method was immunoSEQ multiplex PCR; TCRdb's version includes in-frame clones alone and lacks a portion of them. That table is the source of V, J and clone size, and D and trimming were worked out from the DNA. The table has around 180,000 clones, nearly 85% seen once. The TCR comes from a woman aged 30 to 39 with acute or convalescent COVID-19. The material sequenced was peripheral blood. This chain links TRBV29-1 with TRBJ1-1, with TRBD1 identical over 8 bases. CDR3 bases: TGCAGCGTGGGCGGACAGGGGAACACTGAAGCTTTCTTT. Translation: CSVGGQGNTEAFF.